In its sample, the clone carrying this T cell receptor beta chain was seen many times. The data originate from a study of CD8 T cells in ankylosing spondylitis. V was shortened by 0 bases and J by 7 bases, with 2 bases between the two germline ends. The CDR3 contains 11 residues. CDR1 SGHRS and CDR2 YFSETQ come from the germline V gene. Via MiXCR, TCRdb re-called the 5' RACE reads, giving one row per CDR3 protein. The data show 300,000 to 350,000 distinct CDR3 sequences, about 14% seen once. This sequence was found in a male donor with ankylosing spondylitis or in good health (not recorded which). The V call is TRBV5-1, the J call TRBJ1-3, with D uncertain. The sample consisted of blood, either unsorted or a sorted T cell fraction (not recorded which). In nucleotides, the CDR3 is TGCGCCAGCAGCTTGGAGAACACCATATATTTT. Translated, it gives CASSLENTIYF.